One sample yielded the 21 T cell receptor beta chains listed below, sequenced in a study of T cell repertoires in cytomegalovirus infection. No antigen has been identified for these receptors. Each CDR3 protein gets one entry after TCRdb re-called the reads with MiXCR. The sample yields about 700,000 distinct CDR3 sequences, roughly a third seen once. Specimen: cultured PBMCs, collected from culture after CMV antigen stimulation. Receptors were obtained from a human donor in good health (CMV status not recorded). Some clones in this sample may be carry-over from other donors' samples.

In this sample, this clonotype turned up a few times. This chain links TRBV11-2 with TRBJ2-3, with 7 bases fitting TRBD2. The CDR3 runs to 15 residues. Germline lookup yields CDR1 SGHAT and CDR2 FQNNGV. The trim removed 3 bases at V and 5 bases at J, leaving 8 bases unmatched. The CDR3 DNA is TGTGCCAGCAGCTTCGCGGGAGCGGCTGGAGATACGCAGTATTTT. Its protein is CASSFAGAAGDTQYF.

This clonotype has ten or more counts. The chain links TRBV7-2 to TRBJ2-7; TRBD2 agrees at 10 bases. Germline V gives CDR1 SGHTA, CDR2 FQGNSA. The V and J ends lost 1 base and 7 bases, in that order; junction bases with no gene match: 4. This CDR3 is 14 amino acids long. The CDR3 coding sequence is TGTGCCAGCAGCTTAGAGCTAGCGGGAGTGGAGCAGTACTTC. This codes for CASSLELAGVEQYF.

The V gene is TRBV6-2 or TRBV6-3, the J gene TRBJ1-4, with D hard to call. Trimming stripped 2 bases from V and 5 bases from J, with 9 bases between. Germline V gene lookup returns CDR1 MNHEY and CDR2 SVGEGT. The CDR3 loop spans 14 amino acids. The CDR3 region is CASSYEYRNEKLFF. Here the CDR3 DNA reads TGTGCCAGCAGTTACGAGTACCGGAATGAAAAACTGTTTTTT.

The count of this clonotype is one. This sequence joins TRBV6-6 and TRBJ2-7; D possibly corresponds to TRBD1 (6 bases). The V end was cut by 2 bases, the J end by 0 bases, with 11 bases between. Germline-derived CDR1 and CDR2 are MNHNY and SVGAGI (reference sequence). The CDR3 is made up of 15 amino acids. The CDR3 sequence: CASSYGGQYSYEQYF. CDR3 sequence (DNA): TGTGCCAGCAGTTACGGTGGACAGTACTCCTACGAGCAGTACTTC.

This clonotype has a handful of counts. The chain has TRBV5-1 and TRBJ1-6, with 9 bases identical to TRBD1. After removal of 4 bases from V and 9 bases from J, the junction contained 5 bases not matched to a gene. CDR1 and CDR2 from the germline V gene are SGHRS and YFSETQ. The CDR3 consists of 14 residues. In nucleotides, the CDR3 is TGCGCCAGCAGCCCGGGGACAGGGACTTCACCCCTCCACTTT. Protein: CASSPGTGTSPLHF. The variable domain in full, completed from reference TRBV5-1 and TRBJ1-6, reads KAGVTQTPRYLIKTRGQQVTLSCSPISGHRSVSWYQQTPGQGLQFLFEYFSETQRNKGNFPGRFSGRQFSNSRSEMNVSTLELGDSALYLCASSPGTGTSPLHFGNGTRLTVT.

This clonotype was counted ten times or more. The rearrangement links TRBV7-2 to TRBJ1-2; D unresolved. This CDR3 region has 16 residues. The V end was cut by 3 bases, the J end by 1 base, with 15 bases between. The germline CDR1 and CDR2 sequences are SGHTA and FQGNSA. CDR3 region: CASSFAVTTNNYGYTF. The CDR3 nucleotides read TGTGCCAGCAGCTTCGCTGTTACTACTAATAACTATGGCTACACCTTC.

This clonotype has more than one count but fewer than ten. The CDR3 here is CASSIISGTDTQYF. The CDR3 DNA is TGTGCCAGTAGTATTATCAGCGGCACAGATACGCAGTATTTT. The chain is built from TRBV19 and TRBJ2-3; D gene ambiguous. CDR3 length: 14 amino acids. Per germline, CDR1 LNHDA and CDR2 SQIVND (reference sequence). Trimming cost V 3 bases and J 1 base, with 8 bases left between them.

The table lists this clonotype with a few counts. The chain has TRBV2 and TRBJ1-2; D call uncertain. The CDR3 spans 12 residues. V was cut by 5 bases and J by 3 bases, with 7 bases left in between. Per the germline V gene, CDR1 is SNHLY and CDR2 is FYNNEI. CDR3 residues: CASSTGDYGYTF. DNA of the CDR3: TGTGCCAGCAGTACCGGGGACTATGGCTACACCTTC.

V and J are TRBV9 and TRBJ2-3, with TRBD2 as a possible D gene (5 bases). CDR3 length equals 15 residues. V was trimmed by 4 bases and J by 2 bases, leaving 14 bases between them. Looked up from germline, CDR1 is SGDLS and CDR2 is YYNGEE. CDR3 coding DNA: TGTGCCAGCAGCCCCATGGTGGGAGCCACAGATACGCAGTATTTT. Translated, it gives CASSPMVGATDTQYF.

This clonotype was seen only once. The rearrangement links TRBV4-1 to TRBJ2-5, with D perhaps matching TRBD1 (5 bases). The CDR3 totals 16 residues. Germline V gene lookup returns CDR1 MGHRA and CDR2 YSYEKL. The V end was cut by 0 bases, the J end by 4 bases, with 15 bases between. The CDR3 DNA reads as TGCGCCAGCAGCCAAGAATCACGGCAGGGCGGAGAGACCCAGTACTTC. Translation gives CASSQESRQGGETQYF.

The rearrangement uses TRBV6-6 and TRBJ2-5, with 8 bases that match TRBD1. V trimming: 0 bases; J trimming: 5 bases; junction bases outside the gene matches: 8. CDR3 length equals 16 residues. In germline, CDR1 is MNHNY, CDR2 SVGAGI (reference sequence). The CDR3 reads CASSYSRQGLAETQYF. CDR3 DNA sequence: TGTGCCAGCAGTTACTCCCGACAGGGGCTTGCGGAGACCCAGTACTTC.

The table lists this clonotype with a few counts. The rearrangement links TRBV5-6 to TRBJ1-1; no definite D call. V was cut by 6 bases and J by 5 bases, with 14 bases left in between. The CDR3 totals 13 residues. CDR1 and CDR2 from the germline V gene are SGHDT and YYEEEE. In DNA, the CDR3 is TGTGCCAGCACCACGGAAGGTTGGACTGAAGCTTTCTTT. It yields the protein CASTTEGWTEAFF. Variable domain in full (rest from reference TRBV5-6 and TRBJ1-1): DAGVTQSPTHLIKTRGQQVTLRCSPKSGHDTVSWYQQALGQGPQFIFQYYEEEERQRGNFPDRFSGHQFPNYSSELNVNALLLGDSALYLCASTTEGWTEAFFGQGTRLTVV.

This chain uses TRBV11-2 with TRBJ2-1; 7 positions match TRBD2. Germline CDR1 SGHAT, CDR2 FQNNGV. J lost 4 bases, V lost 3 bases, and 12 bases had no gene match. This CDR3 contains 17 residues. The CDR3 DNA follows: TGTGCCAGCAGCTTCTTTCATTGGCTAGCGGCTTACAATGAGCAGTTCTTC. It codes for CASSFFHWLAAYNEQFF.

The J gene is TRBJ1-2, the V gene TRBV12-3 or TRBV12-4; possible D gene TRBD1, 6 bases. V lost 7 bases and J lost 8, with 14 bases in between. This CDR3 has 12 amino acids. CDR3 protein: CASNRGGHGYTF. The CDR3 DNA reads as TGTGCCAGCAACCGCGGGGGGCACGGCTACACCTTC.

J is TRBJ1-3 and V is TRBV6-1; TRBD1 matches at 11 bases. The CDR3 totals 14 residues. Germline trimming cut 6 bases from V and 7 bases from J; bases unmatched to any gene: 5. Germline V CDR1 and CDR2: MNHNS, SASEGT. The CDR3 sequence is CASSRGQGVNTIYF. As DNA, the CDR3 is TGTGCCAGCAGCCGGGGACAGGGGGTGAACACCATATATTTT.

Here the CDR3 DNA reads TGTGCCAGCAGTGACGTCACTCCGAAGCCCCAGCATTTT. It encodes CASSDVTPKPQHF. The chain couples TRBV2 to TRBJ1-5, with D hard to call. The V end lost 3 bases, the J end lost 8 bases, and 11 bases lay between the germline ends. Germline CDR1 is SNHLY and CDR2 is FYNNEI. This CDR3 spans 13 amino acids.

This clonotype was picked up a small number of times. V and J are TRBV6-1 and TRBJ2-7; perhaps D is TRBD1 or TRBD2 (5 bases each). The V end lost 0 bases, the J end lost 0 bases, and 9 bases lay between the germline ends. The CDR3 runs 15 residues. Germline V gene lookup returns CDR1 MNHNS and CDR2 SASEGT. The CDR3 is CASSEAPGPSYEQYF. The DNA for the CDR3 is TGTGCCAGCAGTGAAGCCCCGGGACCCTCCTACGAGCAGTACTTC.

V usage is TRBV7-6 and J usage is TRBJ2-1, with D possibly TRBD1 on 6 matching bases. The CDR3 extends over 12 amino acids. The V gene lost 3 bases and the J gene lost 9 bases, with 9 bases spanning the gap. Germline CDR1 reads SGHVS; CDR2 reads FNYEAQ. CDR3 region: CASSFTGLEQFF. The CDR3 DNA reads TGTGCCAGCAGCTTTACAGGGCTTGAGCAGTTCTTC.

This chain uses TRBV20-1 with TRBJ2-1, with TRBD1 matching over 8 bases. Germline assignment: CDR1 DFQATT and CDR2 SNEGSKA (reference sequence). CDR3 length: 13 amino acids. The V and J ends lost 7 bases and 5 bases, in that order; junction bases with no gene match: 7. The CDR3 spells CSGNRGSHNEQFF. The CDR3 DNA reads as TGCAGTGGGAACAGGGGGTCCCACAATGAGCAGTTCTTC.

This clonotype has just a few counts. The rearrangement uses TRBV12-3 or TRBV12-4 and TRBJ2-3; 9 bases are shared with TRBD1. This CDR3 is 16 amino acids long. The trim removed 4 bases at V and 2 bases at J, leaving 7 bases unmatched. The CDR3 DNA sequence: TGTGCCAGCAGTTCCTGGACAGGGGAACTCACAGATACGCAGTATTTT. Encoded protein: CASSSWTGELTDTQYF.

This rearrangement joins TRBV7-9 to TRBJ1-1; 10 bases fit TRBD1. Germline V gives CDR1 SEHNR, CDR2 FQNEAQ (reference sequence). The junction had 7 bases not matched to a gene; V was cut back by 6 bases and J by 3 bases. The CDR3 contains 15 residues. The CDR3 region has the DNA TGTGCCAGCAGGGGACCGGACAGGGGGTACACTGAAGCTTTCTTT. Translated, it gives CASRGPDRGYTEAFF. Looking up the rest from reference TRBV7-9 and TRBJ1-1 gives the full variable domain: DTGVSQNPRHKITKRGQNVTFRCDPISEHNRLYWYRQTLGQGPEFLTYFQNEAQLEKSRLLSDRFSAERPKGSFSTLEIQRTEQGDSAMYLCASRGPDRGYTEAFFGQGTRLTVV.